The clone carrying this TCR beta chain turned up a few times. Its matching antigen is unknown. The data were taken from a study of identical twins. Notes on the study in general: One should note that invariant MAIT and iNKT cells could partly confound zero-insertion analyses. Models predicted too little out-of-frame TCR alpha sharing in monozygotic twins.

The J segment lost 5 bases and the V segment lost 0 bases, leaving 5 bases of the junction unmatched. CDR1 is DFQATT, CDR2 SNEGSKA, per germline (reference sequence). This CDR3 region has 15 residues. One entry per CDR3 protein, called by TCRdb with MiXCR from the 5' RACE reads. Found here are 690,000 or so distinct CDR3 sequences, approximately 9% of them singletons; the top ten hold around 0.98%. The same data also contributed to another study, on yellow fever vaccine responses in identical twins.

The chain has TRBV20-1 and TRBJ2-2; the match to TRBD2 covers 8 bases. The receptor's source is a woman aged 18-29 years in good health. The sequenced sample was PBMCs. The CDR3 DNA is TGCAGTGCTAGAGATATAGCGGGGAGTACCGGGGAGCTGTTTTTT. Protein product: CSARDIAGSTGELFF.